Listed below are T cell receptor beta chains from one sample, sequenced in a study of blood T cell repertoires in COVID-19. Here immunoSEQ multiplex PCR was the method, and the copy in TCRdb shows in-frame clones only, minus some. The sample records roughly 200,000 clones, about four fifths being singletons. Sequenced material: peripheral blood. Receptor source: a woman aged 40 to 49 with COVID-19, enrolled during active disease. Each CDR3 is given with its conserved first and last residue. The D gene is left open where the match is weak. Clone size, where shown, is once, few, many, or a class for clones that have expanded.

D gene,CDR3 length,J gene,clone size,V gene,CDR3 protein,CDR3 DNA
-,12,TRBJ1-1,-,TRBV2,CATEALNTEAFF,TGTGCTACCGAGGCTCTCAACACTGAAGCTTTCTTT
TRBD1,14,TRBJ1-4,-,TRBV30,CASRGREQGQKLFF,TGTGCCTCTCGGGGTCGGGAACAGGGGCAAAAACTGTTTTTT
TRBD1,12,TRBJ1-5,-,TRBV28,CASRLTTGAADF,TGTGCCAGCAGGTTAACAACAGGGGCGGCGGATTTT
TRBD2,15,TRBJ2-1,-,TRBV15,CATSMGLADYNEQFF,TGTGCCACCAGTATGGGACTAGCGGACTACAATGAGCAGTTCTTC
-,17,TRBJ1-1,-,TRBV5-1,CASSPALAVNMNTEAFF,TGCGCCAGCAGCCCCGCCTTGGCCGTCAACATGAACACTGAAGCTTTCTTT
-,15,TRBJ2-3,-,TRBV11-2,CASSFSAGMTDTQYF,TGTGCCAGCAGCTTCTCGGCAGGGATGACAGATACGCAGTATTTT
-,16,TRBJ1-2,few,TRBV11-2,CASSLGGGREGYGYTF,TGTGCCAGCAGCTTAGGTGGCGGCAGGGAGGGCTATGGCTACACCTTC
TRBD1,14,TRBJ2-3,-,TRBV28,CASSRDRVQDTQYF,TGTGCCAGCAGTCGCGACAGGGTGCAAGATACGCAGTATTTT
TRBD2,14,TRBJ2-1,-,TRBV19,CASKEAGGYNEQFF,TGTGCCAGTAAAGAGGCGGGAGGTTACAATGAGCAGTTCTTC
-,16,TRBJ1-6,-,TRBV7-6,CASSAGQGWSNSPLHF,TGTGCCAGCAGCGCAGGGCAGGGGTGGTCGAATTCACCCCTCCACTTT
-,15,TRBJ2-6,few,TRBV11-1,CASSYRVSGANVLTF,TGTGCCAGCAGCTACAGGGTATCTGGGGCCAACGTCCTGACTTTC
TRBD1,14,TRBJ1-2,-,TRBV29-1,CSARGQGLSYGYTF,TGCAGCGCCCGGGGACAGGGCCTTTCCTATGGCTACACCTTC
TRBD1,12,TRBJ2-5,few,TRBV2,CASRTGGGTQYF,TGTGCCAGCCGGACAGGGGGAGGGACCCAGTACTTC
TRBD2,18,TRBJ2-2,-,TRBV23-1,CASSQSGTSTRRTGELFF,TGCGCCAGCAGTCAATCCGGGACTAGCACCCGTCGCACCGGGGAGCTGTTTTTT
-,13,TRBJ1-1,-,TRBV2,CASSGVANTEAFF,TGTGCCAGCAGTGGGGTAGCGAACACTGAAGCTTTCTTT
-,17,TRBJ1-1,-,TRBV7-9,CASSPGIGQRSNTEAFF,TGTGCCAGCAGCCCCGGGATCGGGCAGAGATCGAACACTGAAGCTTTCTTT
-,15,TRBJ2-6,-,TRBV7-6,CASAPGIAGANVLTF,TGTGCCAGCGCACCTGGTATAGCTGGAGCCAACGTCCTGACTTTC
-,13,TRBJ2-7,-,TRBV7-8,CASSFFPGYEQYF,TGTGCCAGCAGCTTTTTTCCAGGGTACGAGCAGTACTTC
-,13,TRBJ2-3,-,TRBV29-1,CSVSGRSTDTQYF,TGCAGCGTATCAGGGAGGTCCACAGATACGCAGTATTTT
-,15,TRBJ1-1,-,TRBV25-1,CASSDSLGAGSEAFF,TGTGCCAGCAGTGACAGTTTAGGAGCGGGGTCTGAAGCTTTCTTT
TRBD2,15,TRBJ2-1,-,TRBV27,CASSFMAGVADEQFF,TGTGCCAGCAGTTTTATGGCGGGAGTAGCGGATGAGCAGTTCTTC
-,15,TRBJ2-3,-,TRBV4-1,CASSSSRQGGLTQYF,TGCGCCAGCAGCTCAAGCAGGCAGGGGGGTCTTACGCAGTATTTT
TRBD2,14,TRBJ2-1,-,TRBV30,CAWSFSGSYNEQFF,TGTGCCTGGAGTTTTAGCGGGAGCTACAATGAGCAGTTCTTC
-,12,TRBJ2-7,-,TRBV28,CASSLVQGEQYF,TGTGCCAGCAGTTTAGTGCAGGGCGAGCAGTACTTC
TRBD1,15,TRBJ2-3,once,TRBV30,CAWSPGQGRGDTQYF,TGTGCCTGGAGTCCCGGACAGGGTAGAGGAGACACGCAGTATTTT